What follows are 3 T cell receptor beta chains derived from one specimen sequenced in a study of T cell repertoires in cytomegalovirus infection. TCRdb recomputed calls from the reads with MiXCR, one row per CDR3 protein. The sample yields fewer than 950,000 distinct CDR3 sequences, around a third seen once. The antigens these receptors bind are not known. Sequencing was performed on cultured CD8+ T cells from PBMCs, taken from culture after CMV antigen stimulation. The receptors stem from a human donor in good health (CMV status not recorded). Some clones in this sample may be carry-over from other donors' samples.

The chain carries TRBV27 and TRBJ2-1, with a tentative D call TRBD2 (5 bases). With 1 base removed from V and 3 bases from J, the gap between germline ends came to 13 bases. Germline V gene data show CDR1 as MNHEY and CDR2 as SMNVEV (reference sequence). This CDR3 is 16 amino acids long. The CDR3, as DNA: TGTGCCAGCAGTTTATGGTGGGTCGAGGGCTACAATGAGCAGTTCTTC. This gives the protein CASSLWWVEGYNEQFF.

The chain is built from TRBV12-3 or TRBV12-4 and TRBJ2-5; D is ambiguous. The length of the CDR3 is 12 residues. Between the trimmed V and J ends, which lost 3 bases and 5 bases, there was a span of 7 bases. In DNA form, the CDR3 reads TGTGCCAGCAGTTTTTCCTCGGAGACCCAGTACTTC. Translation: CASSFSSETQYF.

The J gene is TRBJ1-4, the V gene TRBV5-6; unclear D gene. Trimming removed 4 bases from V and 0 bases from J, with 10 bases in between. This CDR3 spans 15 amino acids. Per the germline V gene, CDR1 is SGHDT and CDR2 is YYEEEE. DNA of the CDR3: TGTGCCAGCAGCCCCAACCCTGCAACTAATGAAAAACTGTTTTTT. Translation gives CASSPNPATNEKLFF. The full variable domain, with the rest looked up from reference TRBV5-6 and TRBJ1-4, is DAGVTQSPTHLIKTRGQQVTLRCSPKSGHDTVSWYQQALGQGPQFIFQYYEEEERQRGNFPDRFSGHQFPNYSSELNVNALLLGDSALYLCASSPNPATNEKLFFGSGTQLSVL.